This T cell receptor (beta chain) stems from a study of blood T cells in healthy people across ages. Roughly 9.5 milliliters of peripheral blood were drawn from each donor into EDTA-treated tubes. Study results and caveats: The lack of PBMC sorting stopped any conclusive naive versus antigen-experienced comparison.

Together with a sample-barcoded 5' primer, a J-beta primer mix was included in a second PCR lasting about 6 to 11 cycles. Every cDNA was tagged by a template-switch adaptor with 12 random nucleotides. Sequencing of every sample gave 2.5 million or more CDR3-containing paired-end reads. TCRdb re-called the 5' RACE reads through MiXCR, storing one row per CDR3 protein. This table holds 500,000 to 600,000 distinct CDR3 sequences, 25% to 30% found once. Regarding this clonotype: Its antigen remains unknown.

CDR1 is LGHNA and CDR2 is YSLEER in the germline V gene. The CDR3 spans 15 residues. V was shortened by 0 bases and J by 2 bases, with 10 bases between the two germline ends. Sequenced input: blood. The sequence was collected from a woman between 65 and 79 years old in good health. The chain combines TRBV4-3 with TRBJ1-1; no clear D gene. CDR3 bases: TGCGCCAGCAGCCAAGATAAGGCGGGAAACACTGAAGCTTTCTTT. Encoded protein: CASSQDKAGNTEAFF.